These T cell receptor beta chains were read from a single sample in a study of CD4 T cells in relation to SARS-CoV-2 and coronaviruses. Sequencing used immunoSEQ multiplex PCR; TCRdb keeps in-frame clones, though not all of them. The table records roughly 38,000 clones, around 82% of them present only once. Which antigens these TCRs recognize remains unknown. Sequenced: naive CD4+ T cells from PBMCs, cultured in vitro. The receptors shown here come from an adult with COVID-19. The conserved cysteine and the conserved F or W are not part of the CDR3 here.

v_gene	j_gene	len	CDR3aa
TRBV5-1	TRBJ2-3	14	ASSLAAGSSTDTQY
TRBV28	TRBJ2-1	14	ASSPRTGAGYNEQF
TRBV6-5	TRBJ2-7	11	ASSYALRSEQY
TRBV27	TRBJ1-5	12	ASSLSVGNQPQH
TRBV29-1	TRBJ2-3	10	SDRDLTDTQY
TRBV7-2	TRBJ1-2	16	ASSLGVTGAFEGHGYT
TRBV7-2	TRBJ2-5	12	ASSLGGVGETQY
TRBV27	TRBJ1-2	15	ASSLNSRQGAYYGYT
TRBV20-1	TRBJ1-2	9	SASLLYGYT
TRBV28	TRBJ1-4	12	ASRMDTTNEKLF
TRBV7-6	TRBJ2-1	14	ASSLIPSGSENEQF
TRBV28	TRBJ1-3	12	ASSSSSSGNTIY
TRBV14	TRBJ2-5	13	ASSQSDWYQETQY
TRBV6-5	TRBJ2-7	11	ASAGTGLHEQY
TRBV20-1	TRBJ2-7	8	SVGRTEQY
TRBV4-1	TRBJ1-2	13	ASSQDAGPFYGYT